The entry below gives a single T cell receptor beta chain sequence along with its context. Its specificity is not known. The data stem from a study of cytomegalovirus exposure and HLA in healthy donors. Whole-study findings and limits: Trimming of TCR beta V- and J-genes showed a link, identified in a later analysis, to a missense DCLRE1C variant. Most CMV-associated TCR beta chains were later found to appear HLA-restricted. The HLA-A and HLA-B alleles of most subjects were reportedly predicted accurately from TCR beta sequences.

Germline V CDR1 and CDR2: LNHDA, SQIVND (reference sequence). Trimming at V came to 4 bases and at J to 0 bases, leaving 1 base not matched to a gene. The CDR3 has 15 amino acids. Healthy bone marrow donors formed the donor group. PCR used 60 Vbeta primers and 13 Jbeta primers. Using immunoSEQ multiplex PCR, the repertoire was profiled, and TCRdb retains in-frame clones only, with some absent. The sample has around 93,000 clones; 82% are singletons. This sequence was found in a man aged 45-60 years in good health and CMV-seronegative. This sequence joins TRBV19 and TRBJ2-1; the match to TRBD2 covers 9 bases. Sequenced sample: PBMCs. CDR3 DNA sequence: TGTGCCAGTAGTACTAGCGGGAACTCCTACAATGAGCAGTTCTTC. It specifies CASSTSGNSYNEQFF.